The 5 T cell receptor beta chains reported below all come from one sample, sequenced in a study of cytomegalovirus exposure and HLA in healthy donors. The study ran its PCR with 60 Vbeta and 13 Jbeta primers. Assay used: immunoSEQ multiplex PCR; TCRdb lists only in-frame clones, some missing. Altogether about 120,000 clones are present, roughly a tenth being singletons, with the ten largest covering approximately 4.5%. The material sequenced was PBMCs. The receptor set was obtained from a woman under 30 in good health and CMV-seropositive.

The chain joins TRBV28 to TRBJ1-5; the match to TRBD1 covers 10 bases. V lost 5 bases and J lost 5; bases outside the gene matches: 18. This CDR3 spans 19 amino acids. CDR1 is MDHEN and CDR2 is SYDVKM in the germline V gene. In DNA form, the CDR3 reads TGTGCCAGCAGTCCCGATACTGTTGGGACAGGGGAATCCTATCAGCCCCAGCATTTT. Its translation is CASSPDTVGTGESYQPQHF.

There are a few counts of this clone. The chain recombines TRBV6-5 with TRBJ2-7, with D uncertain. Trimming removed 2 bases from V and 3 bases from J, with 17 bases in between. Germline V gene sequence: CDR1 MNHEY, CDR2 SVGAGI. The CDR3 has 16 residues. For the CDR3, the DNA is TGTGCCAGCAGTTACAGTGGCTCCCCAACCCTCTACGAGCAGTACTTC. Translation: CASSYSGSPTLYEQYF.

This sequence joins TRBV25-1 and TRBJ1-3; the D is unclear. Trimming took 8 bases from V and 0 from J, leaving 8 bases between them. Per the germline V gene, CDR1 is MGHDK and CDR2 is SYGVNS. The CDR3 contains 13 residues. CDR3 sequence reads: CASALSSGNTIYF. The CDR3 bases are TGTGCCAGCGCCCTGAGCTCTGGAAACACCATATATTTT.

CDR3 DNA sequence: TGCAGCGTCGAAAACCAGGACAGGAGCTCCTACGAGCAGTACTTC. Encoded protein: CSVENQDRSSYEQYF. The V and J genes are TRBV29-1 and TRBJ2-7; 7 bases agree with TRBD1. The CDR3 has 15 amino acids. V shed 6 bases and J 0 bases; nucleotides not matched to a gene: 11. Per germline, CDR1 SQVTM and CDR2 ANQGSEA.

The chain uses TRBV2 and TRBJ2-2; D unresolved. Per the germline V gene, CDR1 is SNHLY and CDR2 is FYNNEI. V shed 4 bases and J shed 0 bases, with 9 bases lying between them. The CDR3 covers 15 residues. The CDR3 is CASSGHRANTGELFF. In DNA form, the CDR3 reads TGTGCCAGCAGTGGTCACCGGGCGAACACCGGGGAGCTGTTTTTT. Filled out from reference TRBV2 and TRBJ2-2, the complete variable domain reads EPEVTQTPSHQVTQMGQEVILRCVPISNHLYFYWYRQILGQKVEFLVSFYNNEISEKSEIFDDQFSVERPDGSNFTLKIRSTKLEDSAMYFCASSGHRANTGELFFGEGSRLTVL.